These 30 T cell receptor beta chains originate from one sample sequenced in a study of Tregs in tolerant kidney transplant recipients. Related graft donors supplied nonmyeloablative bone marrow transplants, and mixed chimerism was transient. Clones were sequenced by immunoSEQ multiplex PCR, and TCRdb holds only the in-frame ones, with some missing. The data hold 54,000 or so clones, with roughly nine tenths observed a single time. Sequencing used CD8+ T cells from blood (PBMCs), obtained 24 months after the transplant. All receptors derive from a human patient who received a combined kidney and bone marrow transplant. The graft donor may account for some of the T cells.

This sequence joins TRBV9 and TRBJ2-3; D might be TRBD2 (6 bases). Germline-derived CDR1 and CDR2 are SGDLS and YYNGEE. The V end lost 0 bases, the J end lost 3 bases, and 11 bases lay between the germline ends. The CDR3 sequence is 15 residues long. The CDR3 DNA follows: TGTGCCAGCAGCGTAGCTGCGCTAGCGACAGATACGCAGTATTTT. Its protein product is CASSVAALATDTQYF.

The rearrangement uses TRBV7-9 and TRBJ2-5; 8 positions agree with TRBD1. This CDR3 has 15 amino acids. V lost 2 bases, J lost 5 bases, and 7 bases stayed unmatched. From germline, CDR1 is SEHNR and CDR2 FQNEAQ (reference sequence). Written as DNA, the CDR3 is TGTGCCAGCAGCTTAATCCGACAGGGGAGGGAGACCCAGTACTTC. This sequence encodes CASSLIRQGRETQYF.

This clone was recorded once. The chain combines TRBV9 with TRBJ2-7; TRBD2 aligns across 7 bases. V lost 0 bases, J lost 2 bases, and 5 bases stayed unmatched. The CDR3 extends over 15 amino acids. Germline-derived CDR1 and CDR2 are SGDLS and YYNGEE. CDR3 amino acids: CASSVEGSGPYEQYF. Written as DNA, the CDR3 is TGTGCCAGCAGCGTAGAGGGTAGCGGGCCCTACGAGCAGTACTTC.

In this sample, this clone turned up once. The rearrangement uses TRBV9 and TRBJ2-2, with 11 bases aligning to TRBD2. The V gene's germline CDR1 is SGDLS and CDR2 YYNGEE. This CDR3 region has 16 residues. V was clipped by 2 bases and J by 4 bases; unmatched bases: 4. In DNA form, the CDR3 reads TGTGCCAGCAGCGTCCCGGGACTAGCGGTCACCGGGGAGCTGTTTTTT. Translating it yields CASSVPGLAVTGELFF.

V is TRBV6-5 and J is TRBJ2-1, with a tentative D call TRBD1 (5 bases). CDR1 MNHEY and CDR2 SVGAGI come from the germline V gene. Trimming pared 5 bases from V and 9 bases from J, leaving 14 bases between. This CDR3 spans 13 amino acids. CDR3 in DNA: TGTGCCAGCAGTGATCCAGGGCAGGTTGAGCAGTTCTTC. The encoded protein is CASSDPGQVEQFF.

The chain carries TRBV4-3 and TRBJ2-2; tentatively, D is TRBD1 (6 bases). The V gene's germline CDR1 is LGHNA and CDR2 YSLEER. The CDR3 totals 18 residues. The V end was cut by 0 bases, the J end by 1 base, with 15 bases between. CDR3 bases: TGCGCCAGCAGCCAAGATTTGCCCGGGACACTGAACACCGGGGAGCTGTTTTTT. It translates to CASSQDLPGTLNTGELFF.

The chain carries TRBV28 and TRBJ2-3; D possibly corresponds to TRBD1 (6 bases). CDR1 is MDHEN and CDR2 is SYDVKM in the germline V gene. The CDR3 length is 15 residues. V shed 6 bases and J shed 6 bases, with 19 bases lying between them. The DNA of the CDR3 is TGTGCCAGCAGCCAATCGGGACAAAGGGGGGATACGCAGTATTTT. This sequence encodes CASSQSGQRGDTQYF. The variable domain in full, with the rest retrieved from reference TRBV28 and TRBJ2-3, is DVKVTQSSRYLVKRTGEKVFLECVQDMDHENMFWYRQDPGLGLRLIYFSYDVKMKEKGDIPEGYSVSREKKERFSLILESASTNQTSMYLCASSQSGQRGDTQYFGPGTRLTVL.

The chain uses TRBV5-6 and TRBJ1-1; no firm D call. The CDR3 runs 13 residues. Per the germline V gene, CDR1 is SGHDT and CDR2 is YYEEEE. Trimming took off 7 bases at V and 2 bases at J, with 12 bases between the two ends. The CDR3 region has the DNA TGTGCCAGCCTAGGAGACGATAACACTGAAGCTTTCTTT. Its protein product is CASLGDDNTEAFF.

The chain recombines TRBV7-9 with TRBJ2-7; TRBD2 might be the D (5 bases). Per the germline V gene, CDR1 is SEHNR and CDR2 is FQNEAQ (reference sequence). The CDR3 extends over 10 amino acids. V was shortened by 5 bases and J by 7 bases, with 6 bases between the two germline ends. This CDR3 reads CASSPGEQYF. In DNA form, the CDR3 reads TGTGCCAGCAGCCCGGGAGAGCAGTACTTC.

This chain links TRBV4-3 with TRBJ2-7; no clear D. CDR1 and CDR2 from the germline V gene are LGHNA and YSLEER. The CDR3 has 13 residues. Trimming cost V 0 bases and J 5 bases, with 8 bases left between them. CDR3 sequence: CASSQDSGDEQYF. The DNA for the CDR3 is TGCGCCAGCAGCCAAGATAGTGGTGACGAGCAGTACTTC.

The chain has TRBV5-6 and TRBJ1-3, with D possibly TRBD1 on 6 matching bases. The CDR3 spans 12 residues. Trimming removed 9 bases from V and 2 bases from J, with 9 bases in between. Germline CDR1 and CDR2: SGHDT and YYEEEE. The CDR3 here is CATRGPGNTIYF. Written as DNA, the CDR3 is TGTGCCACCAGGGGCCCTGGAAACACCATATATTTT.

The rearrangement joins TRBV7-2 to TRBJ2-1, with D possibly matching TRBD2 (6 bases). The length of the CDR3 is 13 residues. The germline V and J ends were trimmed by 7 bases and 9 bases, with 16 bases remaining between them. The germline CDR1 and CDR2 sequences are SGHTA and FQGNSA. The CDR3 DNA is TGTGCCAGCACGCTGGCGGGATTACGTGAGCAGTTCTTC. Translation gives CASTLAGLREQFF.

The chain uses TRBV11-1 and TRBJ2-2; D might be TRBD2 (5 bases). This CDR3 contains 12 residues. Trimming took 7 bases from V and 5 from J, leaving 8 bases between them. Per the germline V gene, CDR1 is SGHAT and CDR2 is FQDESV (reference sequence). The CDR3 DNA reads as TGTGCCAGCATGAGGGCAACCGGGGAGCTGTTTTTT. It is translated as CASMRATGELFF.

This sequence joins TRBV6-5 and TRBJ1-2; D is ambiguous. Germline V gives CDR1 MNHEY, CDR2 SVGAGI. The CDR3 totals 13 residues. V lost 4 bases and J 5 bases, leaving 11 bases between the germline ends. The CDR3 sequence: CASSSIGEYGYTF. The CDR3 DNA reads as TGTGCCAGCAGTTCGATCGGGGAATATGGCTACACCTTC.

This chain connects TRBV7-9 to TRBJ2-2; 16 bases fit TRBD2. Germline trimming cut 7 bases from V and 6 bases from J; bases unmatched to any gene: 14. Germline V gene data show CDR1 as SEHNR and CDR2 as FQNEAQ (reference sequence). The CDR3 is 19 residues long. The CDR3 bases are TGTGCCAGCATCGAAGGGGGACTAGCGGGAGGGCTTGAGGCCGGGGAGCTGTTTTTT. The encoded protein is CASIEGGLAGGLEAGELFF.

The chain uses TRBV4-3 and TRBJ1-1; tentative D call: TRBD1 (5 bases). There are 14 residues in the CDR3. V was shortened by 0 bases and J by 6 bases, with 11 bases between the two germline ends. The germline V gene has CDR1 LGHNA and CDR2 YSLEER. The CDR3 DNA reads as TGCGCCAGCAGCCAAGAGTCAGGGTATCCTGAAGCTTTCTTT. Its translation is CASSQESGYPEAFF.

Comment on this clone: The same CDR3 is also encoded by other DNA sequences in this sample. This chain connects TRBV19 to TRBJ1-1, with D unresolved. The CDR3 consists of 13 residues. Germline-derived CDR1 and CDR2 are LNHDA and SQIVND (reference sequence). With 1 base removed from V and 2 bases from J, the gap between germline ends came to 5 bases. This chain's CDR3 is CASSIAKNTEAFF. The CDR3 DNA sequence: TGTGCCAGTAGTATAGCAAAAAACACTGAAGCTTTCTTT.

V usage is TRBV27 and J usage is TRBJ2-7; 9 nucleotides agree with TRBD1. Trimming at V came to 2 bases and at J to 3 bases, leaving 5 bases not matched to a gene. The CDR3 extends over 15 amino acids. CDR1 is MNHEY, CDR2 SMNVEV, per germline (reference sequence). This chain's CDR3 is CASSLGTGLLYEQYF. The DNA of the CDR3 is TGTGCCAGCAGTTTAGGGACAGGGTTGCTCTACGAGCAGTACTTC.

The rearrangement links TRBV5-4 to TRBJ2-7; 7 positions match TRBD1. The CDR3 is made up of 14 amino acids. V was pared by 4 bases and J by 1 base, with 5 bases of the junction left unmatched. Germline CDR1 SGHNT, CDR2 YYREEE (reference sequence). CDR3 region: CASSTTGASYEQYF. The CDR3 DNA sequence: TGTGCCAGCAGCACTACAGGGGCTTCCTACGAGCAGTACTTC.

The chain has TRBV15 and TRBJ1-5; D is perhaps TRBD1 (5 bases). V lost 4 bases and J lost 2, with 6 bases in between. CDR3 length equals 13 residues. CDR1 LNHNV and CDR2 YYDKDF come from the germline V gene (reference sequence). The CDR3 here is CATSKGGNQPQHF. CDR3 coding DNA: TGTGCCACCAGCAAAGGGGGCAATCAGCCCCAGCATTTT. The entire variable domain, with the rest obtained from reference TRBV15 and TRBJ1-5, is as follows: DAMVIQNPRYQVTQFGKPVTLSCSQTLNHNVMYWYQQKSSQAPKLLFHYYDKDFNNEADTPDNFQSRRPNTSFCFLDIRSPGLGDTAMYLCATSKGGNQPQHFGDGTRLSIL.

The rearrangement joins TRBV6-5 to TRBJ2-7, with a tentative D call TRBD2 (6 bases). Germline-derived CDR1 and CDR2 are MNHEY and SVGAGI. CDR3 size: 15 residues. V shed 0 bases and J shed 4 bases, with 13 bases lying between them. Written as DNA, the CDR3 is TGTGCCAGCAGTTACTCGGACGGGAGAAAATACGAGCAGTACTTC. Its translation is CASSYSDGRKYEQYF.

The genes are TRBV9 and TRBJ2-1, with TRBD2 as a possible D gene (7 bases). Looked up from germline, CDR1 is SGDLS and CDR2 is YYNGEE. The length of the CDR3 is 17 residues. The V and J ends lost 1 base and 2 bases respectively, with 16 bases between them. The CDR3 region has the DNA TGTGCCAGCAGCGTAAGGGGGGGGACGGGTCCCTACAATGAGCAGTTCTTC. Translating gives CASSVRGGTGPYNEQFF.

The chain has TRBV2 and TRBJ2-6; the D is unclear. V lost 4 bases to trimming and J lost 0 bases, with 13 bases between them. The CDR3 runs to 17 residues. Germline CDR1 SNHLY, CDR2 FYNNEI. DNA for the CDR3: TGTGCCAGCAGTGCCCCAACTGGGCCCTCTGGGGCCAACGTCCTGACTTTC. Protein product: CASSAPTGPSGANVLTF.

The V call is TRBV4-2, the J call TRBJ2-3; TRBD2 agrees at 11 bases. After removal of 4 bases from V and 1 base from J, the junction contained 19 bases not matched to a gene. Germline lookup yields CDR1 LGHNA and CDR2 YNFKEQ. This CDR3 is 21 amino acids long. CDR3 sequence: CASSPGSLAGVTAGRTDTQYF. CDR3 nucleotides: TGTGCCAGCAGCCCGGGTTCACTAGCGGGAGTGACCGCGGGGCGCACAGATACGCAGTATTTT.

The sample holds one count of this clone. The chain couples TRBV11-2 to TRBJ2-7; D is ambiguous. Looked up from germline, CDR1 is SGHAT and CDR2 is FQNNGV. This CDR3 region has 15 residues. Trimming stripped 5 bases from V and 0 bases from J, with 14 bases between. Written as DNA, the CDR3 is TGTGCCAGCAGCGTGCTCCAGGTTAACTCCTACGAGCAGTACTTC. Translated: CASSVLQVNSYEQYF.

The CDR3 DNA is TGTGCCAGCAGTTTATCGGCGGGGGGATTATACGAGCAGTACTTC. It codes for CASSLSAGGLYEQYF. The V call is TRBV27, the J call TRBJ2-7; 8 positions match TRBD2. V lost 0 bases and J lost 4; bases outside the gene matches: 5. The CDR3 consists of 15 residues. The germline gives CDR1 MNHEY, CDR2 SMNVEV (reference sequence).

This chain links TRBV6-5 with TRBJ1-4; D possibly corresponds to TRBD1 (5 bases). In germline, CDR1 is MNHEY, CDR2 SVGAGI. This CDR3 is built from 15 residues. Trimming took 2 bases from V and 1 from J, leaving 8 bases between them. The CDR3 sequence is CASSYTGLTNEKLFF. The CDR3 DNA reads as TGTGCCAGCAGTTACACAGGATTAACTAATGAAAAACTGTTTTTT.

V usage is TRBV2 and J usage is TRBJ2-7; 9 bases are shared with TRBD1. The CDR3 runs 13 residues. J was trimmed by 5 bases and V by 10 bases; bases with no gene match: 9. Germline loops: CDR1 SNHLY, CDR2 FYNNEI. The CDR3 sequence is CATMGQGPHEQYF. The CDR3 nucleotides read TGTGCCACTATGGGACAGGGCCCCCACGAGCAGTACTTC. The full variable domain, completed using reference TRBV2 and TRBJ2-7, is EPEVTQTPSHQVTQMGQEVILRCVPISNHLYFYWYRQILGQKVEFLVSFYNNEISEKSEIFDDQFSVERPDGSNFTLKIRSTKLEDSAMYFCATMGQGPHEQYFGPGTRLTVT.

Turning to this clone: Other DNA sequences from this sample encode an identical CDR3 as well. The rearrangement links TRBV11-2 to TRBJ1-1; D is uncertain. V was clipped by 6 bases and J by 3 bases, with 8 bases between them. The CDR3 has 12 residues. Germline V gene sequence: CDR1 SGHAT, CDR2 FQNNGV. In DNA, the CDR3 is TGTGCCAGCAGTGAGGGCTACACTGAAGCTTTCTTT. It yields the protein CASSEGYTEAFF. The whole variable domain, remainder taken from reference TRBV11-2 and TRBJ1-1, is EAGVAQSPRYKIIEKRQSVAFWCNPISGHATLYWYQQILGQGPKLLIQFQNNGVVDDSQLPKDRFSAERLKGVDSTLKIQPAKLEDSAVYLCASSEGYTEAFFGQGTRLTVV.

The rearrangement joins TRBV4-3 to TRBJ2-1; no clear D. Trimming removed 0 bases at V and 3 bases at J, with 3 bases between. There are 13 residues in the CDR3. The germline V gene has CDR1 LGHNA and CDR2 YSLEER. This CDR3 reads CASSQDLYNEQFF. CDR3 sequence (DNA): TGCGCCAGCAGCCAAGATCTCTACAATGAGCAGTTCTTC.